Sequencing of this TCR beta chain was carried out in a study of T-cell reconstitution after alpha-beta-depleted transplantation in children. Regarding the study as a whole: Reportedly, roughly two months post-transplant, alpha-beta T cells arose from several hundred expanded graft clones. The study traced high day-60 TCRbeta diversity in some patients to surviving recipient T cells and thymic progenitors. Newly made T cells mostly supplied T-cell counts and diversity one year after transplant.

Using unique molecular identifiers, the investigators prepared the TCRbeta library. A single record per CDR3 protein comes from TCRdb applying MiXCR to the PCR reads. The sample carries 200,000 to 250,000 distinct CDR3 sequences, 20% to 30% recorded once. Germline V gene sequence: CDR1 LGHDT, CDR2 YNNKEL (reference sequence). Between the trimmed V and J ends, which lost 0 bases and 8 bases, there was a span of 10 bases. This CDR3 contains 13 residues. For this clonotype: Its target is not known.

The J gene is TRBJ1-2, the V gene TRBV3-1; D perhaps matches TRBD1 (5 bases). This clonotype was obtained from a female patient aged 2-9 years who had a stem cell transplant for congenital amegakaryocytic thrombocytopenia, so the T cells may come from the graft donor. The material was PBMCs, mostly from graft donor cells, obtained 360 days after TCRalphabeta/CD19-depleted stem cell transplant. The CDR3 DNA sequence: TGTGCCAGCAGCCAAGAGTGGGGACGGGGCTACACCTTC. It specifies CASSQEWGRGYTF.